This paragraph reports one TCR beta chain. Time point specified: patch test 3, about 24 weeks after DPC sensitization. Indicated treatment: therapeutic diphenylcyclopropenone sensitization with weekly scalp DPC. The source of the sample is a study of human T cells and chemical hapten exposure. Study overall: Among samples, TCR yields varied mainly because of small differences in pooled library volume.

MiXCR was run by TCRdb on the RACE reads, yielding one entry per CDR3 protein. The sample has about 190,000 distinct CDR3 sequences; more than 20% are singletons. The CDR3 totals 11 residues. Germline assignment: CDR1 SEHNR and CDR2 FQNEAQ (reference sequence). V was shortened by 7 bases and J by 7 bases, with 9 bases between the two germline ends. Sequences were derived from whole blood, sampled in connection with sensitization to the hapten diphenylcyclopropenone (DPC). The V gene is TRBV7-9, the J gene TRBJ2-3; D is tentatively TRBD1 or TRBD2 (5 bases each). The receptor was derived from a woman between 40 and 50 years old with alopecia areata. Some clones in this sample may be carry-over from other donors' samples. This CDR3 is CASIQGHTQYF. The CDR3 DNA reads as TGTGCCAGCATTCAGGGACATACGCAGTATTTT.